Below, 27 T cell receptor beta chains from the same sample are listed, as sequenced in a study of blood T cell repertoires in COVID-19. Profiling relied on immunoSEQ multiplex PCR, and the TCRdb table lists in-frame clones only, not all of them. This sample carries approximately 71,000 clones, less than 95% of them seen once, and the ten largest clones take 5.1%. Material for sequencing was peripheral blood. All receptors come from a woman younger than 35 with acute or convalescent COVID-19.

This clone was detected a few times. This rearrangement joins TRBV6-2 or TRBV6-3 to TRBJ1-2, with a possible D match to TRBD1 (6 bases). The CDR3 has 15 amino acids. Deletions cut 6 bases from V and 1 base from J, with 15 bases between. Germline V lookup: CDR1 MNHEY, CDR2 SVGEGT. In DNA, the CDR3 is TGTGCCAGCAGCCTCGCCACAGGGCTTAACTATGGCTACACCTTC. Protein sequence: CASSLATGLNYGYTF.

The chain recombines TRBV5-1 with TRBJ2-1; 10 bases agree with TRBD2. Germline CDR1 SGHRS, CDR2 YFSETQ. Losses at the gene ends were 5 bases for V and 4 bases for J; bases not matched to a gene: 6. The CDR3 runs to 15 residues. The CDR3 spells CASRKGTSEYNEQFF. CDR3 in DNA: TGCGCCAGCAGAAAGGGGACTAGCGAATACAATGAGCAGTTCTTC. Looking up the rest from reference TRBV5-1 and TRBJ2-1 gives the full variable domain: KAGVTQTPRYLIKTRGQQVTLSCSPISGHRSVSWYQQTPGQGLQFLFEYFSETQRNKGNFPGRFSGRQFSNSRSEMNVSTLELGDSALYLCASRKGTSEYNEQFFGPGTRLTVL.

This clone was detected once. The V and J genes are TRBV11-2 and TRBJ2-2, with D possibly matching TRBD2 (5 bases). Germline-derived CDR1 and CDR2 are SGHAT and FQNNGV. This CDR3 comprises 17 residues. The germline V and J ends were trimmed by 1 base and 0 bases, with 12 bases remaining between them. The CDR3, as DNA: TGTGCCAGCAGCTTAGTCGGTCGGGGAACGAACACCGGGGAGCTGTTTTTT. Translated: CASSLVGRGTNTGELFF.

CDR3 loop: CASSMTGWNSPLHF. CDR3 DNA sequence: TGTGCCAGTAGTATGACAGGGTGGAATTCACCCCTCCACTTT. The chain combines TRBV19 with TRBJ1-6; 7 positions agree with TRBD1. Germline V lookup: CDR1 LNHDA, CDR2 SQIVND (reference sequence). The CDR3 has 14 amino acids. Trimming at V came to 3 bases and at J to 7 bases, leaving 3 bases not matched to a gene.

The gene calls are TRBV6-5 and TRBJ1-1; possibly TRBD1 for D (5 bases). CDR1 is MNHEY, CDR2 SVGAGI, per germline. The CDR3 has 14 amino acids. The germline V and J ends were trimmed by 6 bases and 2 bases, with 13 bases remaining between them. CDR3 sequence (DNA): TGTGCCAGCAGATTGGGACTGGGAAACACTGAAGCTTTCTTT. Protein sequence: CASRLGLGNTEAFF.

V usage is TRBV6-7 and J usage is TRBJ1-5; no clear D gene. TRBV6-7 is an ORF, and what it does is uncertain. The V end was cut by 0 bases, the J end by 3 bases, with 9 bases between. The CDR3 has 15 residues. CDR3 loop: CASSYSRPSNQPQHF. The DNA of the CDR3 is TGTGCCAGCAGTTACTCGCGGCCATCCAATCAGCCCCAGCATTTT.

The CDR3 nucleotides are TGTGCCAGCACCCCTGGGGGCCTAGCGGGAGTAGGCCACGAGCAGTACTTC. This encodes CASTPGGLAGVGHEQYF. The gene calls are TRBV2 and TRBJ2-7; 10 bases are a match to TRBD2. Losses at the gene ends were 7 bases for V and 5 bases for J; bases not matched to a gene: 17. From germline, CDR1 is SNHLY and CDR2 FYNNEI. This CDR3 is built from 17 residues.

This sequence joins TRBV13 and TRBJ1-2, with 7 positions matching TRBD1. With V trimmed by 0 bases and J by 5 bases, 3 bases remained unmatched. Germline V gives CDR1 PRHDT, CDR2 FYEKMQ (reference sequence). The CDR3 extends over 14 amino acids. The CDR3 loop is CASSLGGQKYGYTF. The CDR3 DNA reads TGTGCCAGCAGCTTAGGGGGACAGAAGTATGGCTACACCTTC.

The J gene is TRBJ1-2, the V gene TRBV2; TRBD1 agrees at 7 bases. In germline, CDR1 is SNHLY, CDR2 FYNNEI. Germline trimming cut 5 bases from V and 2 bases from J; bases unmatched to any gene: 2. CDR3 length: 13 residues. CDR3 in amino acids: CASSSGQNYGYTF. CDR3 sequence (DNA): TGTGCCAGCAGTTCGGGACAGAACTATGGCTACACCTTC.

This chain links TRBV28 with TRBJ2-5; 10 nucleotides match TRBD2. This CDR3 is built from 19 residues. CDR1 and CDR2 from the germline V gene are MDHEN and SYDVKM. V shed 6 bases, J shed 0 bases, and the junction held 16 bases outside the gene matches. The CDR3 DNA follows: TGTGCCAGCAGCCTATACCGTATTAGCGGGGGGTCTTACCAAGAGACCCAGTACTTC. It translates to CASSLYRISGGSYQETQYF.

The CDR3 DNA sequence: TGTGCCAGCAGCTCCGGACTAGCGGGGGCGCGTGAGCAGTACTTC. Translating gives CASSSGLAGAREQYF. This rearrangement joins TRBV7-8 to TRBJ2-7; 13 nucleotides align to TRBD2. Trimming cost V 4 bases and J 7 bases; bases outside gene matches: 7. From germline, CDR1 is SGHVS and CDR2 FQNEAQ. The CDR3 covers 15 residues. The full variable domain, in which reference TRBV7-8 and TRBJ2-7 provide the parts outside the CDR3, is GAGVSQSPRYKVAKRGQDVALRCDPISGHVSLFWYQQALGQGPEFLTYFQNEAQLDKSGLPSDRFFAERPEGSVSTLKIQRTQQEDSAVYLCASSSGLAGAREQYFGPGTRLTVT.

Only one count was recorded for this clone. The chain uses TRBV27 and TRBJ1-1; D unresolved. The CDR3 contains 15 residues. Trimming took off 4 bases at V and 0 bases at J, with 12 bases between the two ends. Germline CDR1 reads MNHEY; CDR2 reads SMNVEV (reference sequence). The CDR3 here is CASSSLRDMNTEAFF. CDR3 bases: TGTGCCAGCAGTTCCCTCAGAGACATGAACACTGAAGCTTTCTTT.

The gene calls are TRBV7-9 and TRBJ2-1; D uncertain. The germline V gene encodes CDR1 SEHNR and CDR2 FQNEAQ (reference sequence). Trimming removed 0 bases from V and 5 bases from J, with 8 bases in between. This CDR3 has 14 residues. The CDR3 here is CASSLAETNNEQFF. The CDR3 DNA is TGTGCCAGCAGCTTAGCGGAGACGAACAATGAGCAGTTCTTC.

The chain joins TRBV6-1 to TRBJ1-5; 8 bases line up with TRBD1. The CDR3 runs 13 residues. Germline V lookup: CDR1 MNHNS, CDR2 SASEGT. V shed 2 bases and J 6 bases; nucleotides not matched to a gene: 0. CDR3 coding DNA: TGTGCCAGCAGTGAACAGGGGGCTCAGCCCCAGCATTTT. Amino acids: CASSEQGAQPQHF.

The chain has TRBV7-9 and TRBJ1-3; TRBD1 aligns across 10 bases. The CDR3 is 19 amino acids. V trimming: 1 base; J trimming: 1 base; junction bases outside the gene matches: 10. CDR1 is SEHNR and CDR2 is FQNEAQ in the germline V gene (reference sequence). CDR3 DNA sequence: TGTGCCAGCAGCTTAGTATTGGGACAGGGGTTTGATTCTGGAAACACCATATATTTT. It translates to CASSLVLGQGFDSGNTIYF.

The chain couples TRBV19 to TRBJ1-2, with TRBD1 as a possible D gene (6 bases). CDR1 and CDR2 from the germline V gene are LNHDA and SQIVND (reference sequence). The V and J ends lost 5 bases and 4 bases respectively, with 11 bases between them. CDR3 size: 13 residues. The CDR3 region has the DNA TGTGCCAGTAGTCCCAGGGGTGGCTATGGCTACACCTTC. Protein product: CASSPRGGYGYTF. The full variable domain, with the rest looked up from reference TRBV19 and TRBJ1-2, is DGGITQSPKYLFRKEGQNVTLSCEQNLNHDAMYWYRQDPGQGLRLIYYSQIVNDFQKGDIAEGYSVSREKKESFPLTVTSAQKNPTAFYLCASSPRGGYGYTFGSGTRLTVV.

The CDR3 spells CASSDRGGYGYTF. DNA of the CDR3: TGTGCCTCCTCGGACAGGGGAGGATATGGCTACACCTTC. V gene TRBV27 combines with J gene TRBJ1-2, with 9 bases identical to TRBD1. Germline trimming cut 11 bases from V and 5 bases from J; bases unmatched to any gene: 9. This CDR3 is built from 13 residues. CDR1 is MNHEY and CDR2 is SMNVEV in the germline V gene (reference sequence).

This chain uses TRBV27 with TRBJ2-3; D is undetermined. Germline loops: CDR1 MNHEY, CDR2 SMNVEV (reference sequence). V was clipped by 8 bases and J by 6 bases, with 9 bases between them. This CDR3 comprises 11 residues. CDR3 in amino acids: CASGTPDTQYF. The CDR3 DNA is TGTGCCAGCGGTACTCCGGATACGCAGTATTTT.

This clone was seen more than once but under ten times. This rearrangement joins TRBV18 to TRBJ1-5; D is undetermined. CDR1 and CDR2 (germline): KGHSH, LQKENI. V lost 5 bases and J 4 bases, leaving 9 bases between the germline ends. There are 13 residues in the CDR3. The CDR3 spells CASSSGINQPQHF. CDR3 nucleotide sequence: TGTGCCAGCTCATCGGGGATAAATCAGCCCCAGCATTTT.

The chain links TRBV6-1 to TRBJ2-1; 7 bases line up with TRBD2. CDR1 and CDR2 from the germline V gene are MNHNS and SASEGT. The CDR3 is 14 amino acids. V trimming: 6 bases; J trimming: 3 bases; junction bases outside the gene matches: 5. CDR3 sequence: CASSAGTNYNEQFF. The CDR3 coding sequence is TGTGCCAGCAGCGCGGGGACTAACTACAATGAGCAGTTCTTC.

The CDR3 is CSVLVPEGGNQPQHF. The CDR3 region has the DNA TGCAGCGTTTTGGTCCCGGAGGGTGGCAATCAGCCCCAGCATTTT. The chain links TRBV29-1 to TRBJ1-5; D is undetermined. Germline CDR1 and CDR2: SQVTM and ANQGSEA. V was clipped by 5 bases and J by 2 bases, with 16 bases between them. The CDR3 has 15 amino acids.

The chain employs TRBV18 and TRBJ1-1; D is uncertain. V was pared by 2 bases and J by 0 bases, with 7 bases between. This CDR3 region has 14 residues. The germline V gene has CDR1 KGHSH and CDR2 LQKENI. The CDR3 region is CASSPGRMNTEAFF. The CDR3 nucleotides are TGTGCCAGCTCACCAGGCCGTATGAACACTGAAGCTTTCTTT.

The V gene is TRBV6-6, the J gene TRBJ2-1, with D maybe TRBD2 (5 bases). V was trimmed by 8 bases and J by 6 bases, leaving 11 bases between them. In germline, CDR1 is MNHNY, CDR2 SVGAGI (reference sequence). The CDR3 totals 12 residues. The CDR3 loop reads CASGPRGNEQFF. The DNA for the CDR3 is TGTGCCAGCGGTCCACGGGGCAATGAGCAGTTCTTC.

The rearrangement uses TRBV7-9 and TRBJ1-1, with D perhaps TRBD1 (6 bases). Trimming left V 4 bases short and J 0 bases short, with 9 bases between. From germline, CDR1 is SEHNR and CDR2 FQNEAQ (reference sequence). The CDR3 has 14 amino acids. CDR3 sequence reads: CASSSWTVNTEAFF. The CDR3 nucleotides read TGTGCCAGCAGCTCCTGGACAGTGAACACTGAAGCTTTCTTT.

CDR3 region: CASSLMPGGRETQYF. CDR3 DNA: TGCGCCAGCAGCTTGATGCCAGGTGGAAGGGAGACCCAGTACTTC. The gene calls are TRBV5-1 and TRBJ2-5; D unclear. V gave up 1 base and J gave up 5 bases, with 15 bases separating them. Germline V gene data show CDR1 as SGHRS and CDR2 as YFSETQ. This CDR3 region has 15 residues.

This rearrangement joins TRBV9 to TRBJ2-1, with 10 bases matching TRBD1. Germline-derived CDR1 and CDR2 are SGDLS and YYNGEE. With V trimmed by 0 bases and J by 5 bases, 2 bases remained unmatched. The CDR3 has 15 residues. The CDR3 here is CASSVEGTGDNEQFF. CDR3 sequence (DNA): TGTGCCAGCAGCGTAGAAGGGACAGGGGACAATGAGCAGTTCTTC.

This clone was seen a single time. This chain joins TRBV6-6 and TRBJ2-3, with TRBD2 matching 8 bases. V shed 6 bases and J 0 bases; nucleotides not matched to a gene: 5. The CDR3 covers 15 residues. In germline, CDR1 is MNHNY, CDR2 SVGAGI (reference sequence). Here the CDR3 reads CASRMGLESTDTQYF. CDR3 coding DNA: TGTGCCAGCAGAATGGGACTAGAGAGCACAGATACGCAGTATTTT.